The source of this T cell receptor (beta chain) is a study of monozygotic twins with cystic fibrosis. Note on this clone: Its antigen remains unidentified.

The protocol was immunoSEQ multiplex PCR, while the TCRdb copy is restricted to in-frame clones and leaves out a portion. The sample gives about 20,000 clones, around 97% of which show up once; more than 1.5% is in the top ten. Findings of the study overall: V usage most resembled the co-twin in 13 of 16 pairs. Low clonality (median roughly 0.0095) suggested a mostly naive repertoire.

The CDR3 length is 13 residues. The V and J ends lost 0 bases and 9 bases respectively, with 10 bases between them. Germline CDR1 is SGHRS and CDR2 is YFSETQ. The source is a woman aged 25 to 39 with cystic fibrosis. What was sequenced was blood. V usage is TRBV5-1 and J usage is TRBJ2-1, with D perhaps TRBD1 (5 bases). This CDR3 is CASSLGRDREQFF. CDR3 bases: TGCGCCAGCAGCTTGGGCAGGGATCGTGAGCAGTTCTTC.